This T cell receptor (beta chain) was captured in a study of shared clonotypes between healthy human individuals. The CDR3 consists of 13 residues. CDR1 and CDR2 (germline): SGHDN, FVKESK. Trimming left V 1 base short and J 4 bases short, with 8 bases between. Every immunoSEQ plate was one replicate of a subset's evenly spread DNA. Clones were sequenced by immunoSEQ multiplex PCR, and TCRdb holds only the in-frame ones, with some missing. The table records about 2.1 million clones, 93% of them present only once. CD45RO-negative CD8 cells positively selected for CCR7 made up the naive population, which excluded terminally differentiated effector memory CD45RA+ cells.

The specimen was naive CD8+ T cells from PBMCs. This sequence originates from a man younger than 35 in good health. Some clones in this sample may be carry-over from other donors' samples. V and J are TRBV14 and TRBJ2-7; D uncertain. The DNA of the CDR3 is TGTGCCAGCAGCCAAGGTCTGGTTTACGAGCAGTACTTC. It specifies CASSQGLVYEQYF.